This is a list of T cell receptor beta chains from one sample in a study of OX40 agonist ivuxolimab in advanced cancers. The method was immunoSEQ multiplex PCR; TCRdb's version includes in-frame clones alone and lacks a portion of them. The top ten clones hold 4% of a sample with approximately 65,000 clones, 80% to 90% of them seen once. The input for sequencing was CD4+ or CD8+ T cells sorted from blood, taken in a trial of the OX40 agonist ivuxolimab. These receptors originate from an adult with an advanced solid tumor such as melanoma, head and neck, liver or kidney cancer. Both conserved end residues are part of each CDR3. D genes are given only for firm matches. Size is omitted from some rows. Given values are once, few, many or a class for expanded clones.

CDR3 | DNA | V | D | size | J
CASSLAGGNNQPQHF | TGTGCCAGCAGCTTAGCGGGCGGTAACAATCAGCCCCAGCATTTT | TRBV7-2 | . | . | TRBJ1-5
CAWSEEWDRVFYEQYF | TGTGCCTGGAGTGAGGAATGGGACAGGGTATTCTACGAGCAGTACTTC | TRBV30 | TRBD1 | . | TRBJ2-7
CASSSSFLSTDTQYF | TGTGCCAGCAGCTCCTCCTTCCTAAGCACAGATACGCAGTATTTT | TRBV5-5 | . | . | TRBJ2-3
CASSLRRPQAEGNGYTF | TGTGCCAGCAGTTTGCGAAGGCCACAGGCGGAAGGGAATGGCTACACCTTC | TRBV27 | . | . | TRBJ1-2
CASSQDTGPNQPQHF | TGCGCCAGCAGCCAAGATACAGGGCCCAATCAGCCCCAGCATTTT | TRBV4-3 | . | . | TRBJ1-5
CASSHPWGPLRGDTQYF | TGCGCCAGCAGTCATCCCTGGGGACCCCTCCGGGGAGATACGCAGTATTTT | TRBV23-1 | . | . | TRBJ2-3
CASSSGGSKAETQYF | TGTGCCAGCAGCTCCGGCGGCAGTAAGGCAGAGACCCAGTACTTC | TRBV5-6 | . | . | TRBJ2-5
CASSQEGQGAANTGELFF | TGTGCCAGCAGCCAAGAAGGGCAGGGGGCAGCGAACACCGGGGAGCTGTTTTTT | TRBV4-2 | TRBD1 | . | TRBJ2-2
CASKVGDRDPGELFF | TGTGCCAGTAAAGTTGGGGACAGGGATCCCGGGGAGCTGTTTTTT | TRBV19 | TRBD1 | once | TRBJ2-2
CASILSRGTDTQYF | TGTGCCAGCATCCTTTCCCGGGGCACAGATACGCAGTATTTT | TRBV7-2 | . | once | TRBJ2-3
CASSYGQREQYF | TGTGCCAGCAGTTATGGACAGCGAGAGCAGTACTTC | TRBV6-6 | . | . | TRBJ2-7
CASSGLYGQFF | TGTGCCAGCAGTGGCCTCTATGGGCAGTTCTTC | TRBV28 | . | . | TRBJ2-1
CASSFTGTSLTEAFF | TGTGCCAGCAGCTTCACCGGGACATCTCTCACTGAAGCTTTCTTT | TRBV11-3 | . | . | TRBJ1-1